These 3 T cell receptor beta chains originate from one sample sequenced in a study of CD8+ T cells in alopecia areata. cDNA serving as the sequencing template came from extracted, reverse transcribed RNA. Clones were sequenced by immunoSEQ multiplex PCR, and TCRdb holds only the in-frame ones, with some missing. The sample holds about 150,000 clones, more than 45% seen once. The material sequenced was CD4+ T cells sorted from blood. All receptors come from a human donor with alopecia areata.

Only a few counts were recorded for this clone. V usage is TRBV5-6 and J usage is TRBJ1-2; D not certain. With 4 bases removed from V and 0 bases from J, the gap between germline ends came to 16 bases. Germline V gives CDR1 SGHDT, CDR2 YYEEEE. The CDR3 is 16 residues long. CDR3 in amino acids: CASSPAAAGSNYGYTF. CDR3 bases: TGTGCCAGCAGCCCAGCCGCTGCAGGATCTAACTATGGCTACACCTTC.

The gene calls are TRBV5-1 and TRBJ1-1; tentative D call: TRBD1 (6 bases). CDR1 and CDR2 from the germline V gene are SGHRS and YFSETQ. The CDR3 covers 15 residues. Trimming cost V 5 bases and J 5 bases, with 19 bases left between them. The CDR3 reads CASSSWGGANTEAFF. CDR3 nucleotide sequence: TGCGCCAGCAGTTCCTGGGGGGGCGCGAATACTGAAGCTTTCTTT.

The rearrangement joins TRBV25-1 to TRBJ1-2; 10 positions agree with TRBD1. Germline V gene lookup returns CDR1 MGHDK and CDR2 SYGVNS. The CDR3 has 15 residues. V dropped 3 bases and J dropped 8; count of bases not matched to a gene: 9. The CDR3 loop reads CASSENLGTGVGYTF. CDR3 nucleotide sequence: TGTGCCAGCAGTGAGAATTTAGGGACAGGGGTCGGCTACACCTTC.